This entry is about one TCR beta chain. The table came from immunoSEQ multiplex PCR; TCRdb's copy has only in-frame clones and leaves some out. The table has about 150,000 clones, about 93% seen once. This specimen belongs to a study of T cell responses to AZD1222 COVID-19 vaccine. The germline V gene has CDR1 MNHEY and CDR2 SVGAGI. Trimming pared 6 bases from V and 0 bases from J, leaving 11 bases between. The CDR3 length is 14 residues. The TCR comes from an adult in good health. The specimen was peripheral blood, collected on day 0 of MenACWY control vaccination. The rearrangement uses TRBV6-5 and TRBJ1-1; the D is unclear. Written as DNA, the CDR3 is TGTGCCAGCAGGGAGCCCGGGGTGAACACTGAAGCTTTCTTT. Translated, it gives CASREPGVNTEAFF.